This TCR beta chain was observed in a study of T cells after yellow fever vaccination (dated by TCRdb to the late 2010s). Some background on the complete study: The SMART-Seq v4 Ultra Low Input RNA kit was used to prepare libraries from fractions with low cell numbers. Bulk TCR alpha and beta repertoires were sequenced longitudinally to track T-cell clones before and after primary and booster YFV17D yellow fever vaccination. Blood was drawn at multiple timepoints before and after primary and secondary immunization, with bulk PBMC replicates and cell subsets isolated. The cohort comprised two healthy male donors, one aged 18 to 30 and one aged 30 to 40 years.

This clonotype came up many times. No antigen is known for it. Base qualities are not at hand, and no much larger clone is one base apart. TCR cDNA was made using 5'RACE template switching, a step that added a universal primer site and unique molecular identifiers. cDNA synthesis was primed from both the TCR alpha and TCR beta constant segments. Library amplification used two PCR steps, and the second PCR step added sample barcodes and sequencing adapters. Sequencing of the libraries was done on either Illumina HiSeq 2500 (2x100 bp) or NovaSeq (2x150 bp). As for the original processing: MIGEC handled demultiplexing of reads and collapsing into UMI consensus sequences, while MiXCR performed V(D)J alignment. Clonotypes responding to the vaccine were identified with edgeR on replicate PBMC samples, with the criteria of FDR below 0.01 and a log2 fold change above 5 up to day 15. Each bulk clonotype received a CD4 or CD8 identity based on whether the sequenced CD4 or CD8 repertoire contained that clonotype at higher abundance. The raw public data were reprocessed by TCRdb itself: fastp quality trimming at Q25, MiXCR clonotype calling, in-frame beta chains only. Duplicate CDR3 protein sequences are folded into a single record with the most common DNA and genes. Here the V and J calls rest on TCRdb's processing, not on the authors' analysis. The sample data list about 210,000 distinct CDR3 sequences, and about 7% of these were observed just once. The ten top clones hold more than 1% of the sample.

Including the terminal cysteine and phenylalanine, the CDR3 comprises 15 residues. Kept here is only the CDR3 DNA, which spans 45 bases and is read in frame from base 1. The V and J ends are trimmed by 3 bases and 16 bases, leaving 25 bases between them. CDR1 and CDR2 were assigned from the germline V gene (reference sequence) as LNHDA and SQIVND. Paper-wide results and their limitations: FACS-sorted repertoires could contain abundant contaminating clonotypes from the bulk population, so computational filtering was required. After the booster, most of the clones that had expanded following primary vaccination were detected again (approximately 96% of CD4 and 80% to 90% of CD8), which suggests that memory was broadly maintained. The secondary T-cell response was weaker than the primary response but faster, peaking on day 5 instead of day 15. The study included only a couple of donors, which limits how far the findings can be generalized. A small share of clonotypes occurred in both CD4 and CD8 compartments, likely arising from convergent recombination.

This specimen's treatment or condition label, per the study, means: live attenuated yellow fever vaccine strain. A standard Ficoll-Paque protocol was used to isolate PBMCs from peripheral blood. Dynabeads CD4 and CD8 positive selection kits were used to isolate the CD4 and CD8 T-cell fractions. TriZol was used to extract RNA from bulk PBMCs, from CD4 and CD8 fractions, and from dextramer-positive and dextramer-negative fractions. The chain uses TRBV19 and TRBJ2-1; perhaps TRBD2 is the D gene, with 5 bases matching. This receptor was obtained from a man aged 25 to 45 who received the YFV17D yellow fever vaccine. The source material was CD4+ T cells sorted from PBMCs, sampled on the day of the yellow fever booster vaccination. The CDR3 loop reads CASSIEGKGIFNSFF. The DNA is TGTGCCAGTAGTATCGAGGGAAAGGGAATTTTTAACAGTTTCTTC.